This is a list of T cell receptor beta chains from one sample in a study of neurological immune-mediated disorders. TCRdb re-analysed the 5' RACE reads in MiXCR, keeping a single row per CDR3 protein. The repertoire holds about 59,000 distinct CDR3 sequences, with approximately 25% as singletons. The sample taken for sequencing was PBMCs. The source is a man aged 60 to 69 with HTLV-1-associated myelopathy (HAM/TSP). CDR3s include the opening cysteine and the closing phenylalanine or tryptophan. Each record gives: CDR3 protein, CDR3 DNA, V gene, clone size, J gene, D gene. The D gene is left open where the match is weak. Size is stated for part of the rows, as once, few or many counts, or as a class when the clone is expanded.

CDR3aa: CSAIPDFNSPLHF
CDR3nt: TGCAGTGCTATTCCGGACTTTAATTCACCCCTCCACTTT
v_gene: TRBV20-1
abundance: medium-sized
j_gene: TRBJ1-6
d_gene: NA

CDR3aa: CASSQVGLAGAGEQFF
CDR3nt: TGCGCCAGCAGCCAAGTGGGACTAGCGGGAGCAGGTGAGCAGTTCTTC
v_gene: TRBV4-1
abundance: many
j_gene: TRBJ2-1
d_gene: TRBD2

CDR3aa: CASSLEMLGSTDTQYF
CDR3nt: TGCGCCAGCAGCTTGGAAATGTTGGGGAGCACAGATACGCAGTATTTT
v_gene: TRBV5-1
abundance: once
j_gene: TRBJ2-3
d_gene: NA

CDR3aa: CASSLGAGAGSPQHF
CDR3nt: TGCGCCAGCAGCTTGGGGGCAGGTGCCGGGTCGCCCCAGCATTTT
v_gene: TRBV5-1
abundance: many
j_gene: TRBJ1-5
d_gene: NA

CDR3aa: CASSLGTGGREQYF
CDR3nt: TGTGCCAGCAGCCTCGGGACAGGGGGCCGGGAGCAGTACTTC
v_gene: TRBV3-1
abundance: many
j_gene: TRBJ2-7
d_gene: TRBD1

CDR3aa: CASSTGHLNEKLFF
CDR3nt: TGTGCCAGCAGCACCGGACACCTTAATGAAAAACTGTTTTTT
v_gene: TRBV5-6
abundance: many
j_gene: TRBJ1-4
d_gene: NA

CDR3aa: CASSPREDSYEQYF
CDR3nt: TGTGCCAGCAGTCCCAGGGAGGACTCCTACGAGCAGTACTTC
v_gene: TRBV12-3/TRBV12-4
abundance: NA
j_gene: TRBJ2-7
d_gene: NA

CDR3aa: CASSLMTGPYEQYF
CDR3nt: TGTGCCAGCAGCTTAATGACAGGACCGTACGAGCAGTACTTC
v_gene: TRBV11-2
abundance: many
j_gene: TRBJ2-7
d_gene: NA

CDR3aa: CASSLGRLAGQNEQFF
CDR3nt: TGTGCCAGCAGTTTAGGTAGACTAGCGGGGCAGAATGAGCAGTTCTTC
v_gene: TRBV12-3/TRBV12-4
abundance: many
j_gene: TRBJ2-1
d_gene: TRBD2

CDR3aa: CASSRGLAWKGNEQFF
CDR3nt: TGTGCCAGCAGCCGAGGACTAGCCTGGAAGGGAAATGAGCAGTTCTTC
v_gene: TRBV7-9
abundance: many
j_gene: TRBJ2-1
d_gene: TRBD2

CDR3aa: CASRETGVNTGELFF
CDR3nt: TGCGCCAGCAGAGAGACAGGGGTGAACACCGGGGAGTTGTTTTTT
v_gene: TRBV5-1
abundance: NA
j_gene: TRBJ2-2
d_gene: TRBD1

CDR3aa: CASTGPRRSPGSYNEQFF
CDR3nt: TGTGCCAGTACCGGGCCCCGCCGCTCTCCGGGGTCCTACAATGAGCAGTTCTTC
v_gene: TRBV3-1
abundance: many
j_gene: TRBJ2-1
d_gene: NA

CDR3aa: CASSFTGDRTDTQYF
CDR3nt: TGCGCCAGCAGCTTTACAGGGGATCGCACAGATACGCAGTATTTT
v_gene: TRBV5-1
abundance: many
j_gene: TRBJ2-3
d_gene: TRBD1

CDR3aa: CASSAGSGSSPTQYF
CDR3nt: TGTGCCAGCAGCGCCGGTAGCGGGAGTTCGCCGACCCAGTACTTC
v_gene: TRBV7-9
abundance: many
j_gene: TRBJ2-5
d_gene: TRBD2

CDR3aa: CSAYRDPGSETQYF
CDR3nt: TGCAGTGCCTATAGGGACCCAGGTTCGGAGACCCAGTACTTC
v_gene: TRBV20-1
abundance: many
j_gene: TRBJ2-5
d_gene: NA

CDR3aa: CSVEGVGQGTDTQYF
CDR3nt: TGCAGCGTTGAAGGGGTCGGGCAGGGCACAGATACGCAGTATTTT
v_gene: TRBV29-1
abundance: many
j_gene: TRBJ2-3
d_gene: NA

CDR3aa: CASRAPASNEQFF
CDR3nt: TGCGCCAGCAGGGCCCCAGCCTCGAATGAGCAGTTCTTC
v_gene: TRBV5-1
abundance: many
j_gene: TRBJ2-1
d_gene: NA

CDR3aa: CASSLTGRETQYF
CDR3nt: TGTGCCAGCAGCCTGACAGGGCGAGAGACCCAGTACTTC
v_gene: TRBV3-1
abundance: many
j_gene: TRBJ2-5
d_gene: TRBD1

CDR3aa: CSARDFGLSGISTDTQYF
CDR3nt: TGCAGTGCTAGAGATTTCGGGCTTAGCGGGATTAGCACAGATACGCAGTATTTT
v_gene: TRBV20-1
abundance: NA
j_gene: TRBJ2-3
d_gene: TRBD2

CDR3aa: CSARASLGQETQYF
CDR3nt: TGCAGTGCTAGAGCCAGTTTGGGACAAGAGACCCAGTACTTC
v_gene: TRBV20-1
abundance: many
j_gene: TRBJ2-5
d_gene: NA

CDR3aa: CSASLGGLYTEAFF
CDR3nt: TGCAGTGCTTCCCTGGGGGGTTTGTACACTGAAGCTTTCTTT
v_gene: TRBV20-1
abundance: NA
j_gene: TRBJ1-1
d_gene: NA

CDR3aa: CASSVVGETGELFF
CDR3nt: TGTGCCAGCAGCGTAGTAGGGGAGACCGGGGAGCTGTTTTTT
v_gene: TRBV9
abundance: NA
j_gene: TRBJ2-2
d_gene: NA

CDR3aa: CASSLGGVNQPQHF
CDR3nt: TGTGCCAGCAGTTTGGGAGGGGTCAATCAGCCCCAGCATTTT
v_gene: TRBV12-3/TRBV12-4
abundance: many
j_gene: TRBJ1-5
d_gene: NA

CDR3aa: CASSLKPRDPQRGEFF
CDR3nt: TGTGCCAGCAGCTTAAAGCCCCGGGACCCTCAGAGGGGGGAATTCTTC
v_gene: TRBV7-3
abundance: many
j_gene: TRBJ2-1
d_gene: NA

CDR3aa: CASSSGQGIAEAFF
CDR3nt: TGTGCCAGCAGCTCTGGACAGGGAATCGCTGAAGCTTTCTTT
v_gene: TRBV9
abundance: many
j_gene: TRBJ1-1
d_gene: TRBD1

CDR3aa: CASSPTGGLEQYF
CDR3nt: TGCGCCAGCAGCCCAACTGGGGGTCTCGAGCAGTACTTC
v_gene: TRBV5-1
abundance: many
j_gene: TRBJ2-7
d_gene: NA

CDR3aa: CSGTSGSSSGLANEQFF
CDR3nt: TGCAGTGGGACTAGCGGGTCATCCTCCGGCCTAGCCAATGAGCAGTTCTTC
v_gene: TRBV20-1
abundance: many
j_gene: TRBJ2-1
d_gene: TRBD2